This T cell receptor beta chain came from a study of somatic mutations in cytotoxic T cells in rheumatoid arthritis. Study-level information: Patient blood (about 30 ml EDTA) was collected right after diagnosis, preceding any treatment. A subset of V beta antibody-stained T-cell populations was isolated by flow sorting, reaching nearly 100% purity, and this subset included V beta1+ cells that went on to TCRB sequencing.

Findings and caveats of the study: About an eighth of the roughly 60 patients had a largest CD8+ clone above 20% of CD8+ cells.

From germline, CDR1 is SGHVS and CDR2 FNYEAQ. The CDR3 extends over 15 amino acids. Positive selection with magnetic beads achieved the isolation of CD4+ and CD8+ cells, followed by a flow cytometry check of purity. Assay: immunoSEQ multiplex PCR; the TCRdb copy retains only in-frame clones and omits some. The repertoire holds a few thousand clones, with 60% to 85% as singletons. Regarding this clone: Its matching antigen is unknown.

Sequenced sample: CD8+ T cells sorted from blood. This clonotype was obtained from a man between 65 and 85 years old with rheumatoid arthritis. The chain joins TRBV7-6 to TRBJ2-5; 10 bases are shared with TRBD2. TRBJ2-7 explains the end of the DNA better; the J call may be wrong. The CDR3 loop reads CASGLGTSAFYEQYF. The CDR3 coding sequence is TGTGCCAGCGGACTCGGGACTAGCGCATTCTACGAGCAGTACTTC.